This T cell receptor beta chain was recovered during a study of CD8+ T cells in alopecia areata. Turning to the study itself: Tofacitinib was taken orally by treated patients, and the dose was 5 to 10 mg twice daily.

Germline loops: CDR1 SQVTM, CDR2 ANQGSEA. CDR3 size: 9 residues. Trimming removed 3 bases at V and 5 bases at J, with 1 base between. cDNA reverse transcribed from extracted RNA served as the sequencing template. TCRdb's copy holds only in-frame clones and misses some; the assay was immunoSEQ multiplex PCR. The table records roughly 110,000 clones, approximately 55% of them present only once. Findings and caveats of the study: Scalp samples also yield sequences of resident alphabeta T cells from normal skin.

Treatment here: oral pan-JAK inhibitor, 5-10 mg twice daily. Remarks on this clone: Its target is not known. Other DNA sequences in this specimen translate into the identical CDR3.

The clonotype originates from a human donor with alopecia areata. V and J are TRBV29-1 and TRBJ1-1; D ambiguous. The sequencing here drew on CD4+ T cells sorted from blood, taken at week 24, from a patient treated with tofacitinib. CDR3: CSVDTEAFF. The CDR3 DNA follows: TGCAGCGTTGATACTGAAGCTTTCTTT.